This T cell receptor (beta chain) appears in the sequencing data of a study of PD-1 blockade in classical Hodgkin lymphoma. The study, taken as a whole, reports: While CD8+ TCR diversity did not rise significantly by C4D1, CD4+ TCR diversity did. Exclusion was applied to patients who started nivolumab under 1 year after ASCT. Patients with a complete response exhibited baseline diversity comparable to newly diagnosed patients.

V lost 6 bases and J 1 base, leaving 13 bases between the germline ends. CDR1 MDHEN and CDR2 SYDVKM come from the germline V gene. The CDR3 length is 15 residues. Profiled with immunoSEQ multiplex PCR; TCRdb holds only in-frame clones, not every one. This sample has 4,500 or so clones, with about 72% found just once. This clone was counted only a few times. Antigen: not known. Time point here: cycle 4 day 1 (C4D1), after less than 7 weeks of nivolumab. Brentuximab vedotin exposure varied among the patients, all of whom had relapsed after autologous stem cell transplantation. Applied to thawed PBMCs, magnetic negative selection was the method used to isolate CD8+ T cells.

This TCR was sampled from a human donor with classical Hodgkin lymphoma. Material: CD8+ T cells from blood, obtained before the fourth cycle of nivolumab. The chain carries TRBV28 and TRBJ2-4; TRBD2 might be the D (6 bases). CDR3 region: CASSRPRGAKNIQYF. The CDR3 coding sequence is TGTGCCAGCAGCCGGCCACGGGGGGCCAAAAACATTCAGTACTTC.